This is a list of T cell receptor beta chains from one sample in a study of tumor-infiltrating lymphocytes in primary liver carcinoma. TCRdb redid the calling of the multiplex PCR reads with MiXCR, one entry per CDR3 protein. The repertoire holds fewer than 400,000 distinct CDR3 sequences, with approximately 58% as singletons. Sequences were obtained from peripheral blood. The receptors were sampled from a woman in her twenties or thirties with primary liver carcinoma and hepatitis B virus infection. CDR3s include the opening cysteine and the closing phenylalanine or tryptophan. D genes are given only for firm matches. Some rows mark clone size as missing; the rest say once, few, many or name a class of expanded clone.

TGTGCCAGCAGCTTAGGGACAGGGGCTGAAGCTTTCTTT | CASSLGTGAEAFF | TRBJ1-1 | TRBV11-2 | TRBD1 | many | 13
TGTGCCAGCAGCTTACTTCCTGGGCCCGACAATGAGCAGTTCTTC | CASSLLPGPDNEQFF | TRBJ2-1 | TRBV11-3 | NA | NA | 15
TGCAGCGAAGGGGGGAGGGCCTTAAATGAGCAGTTCTTC | CSEGGRALNEQFF | TRBJ2-1 | TRBV29-1 | NA | NA | 13
TGTGCCAGCATCGGAACAGATACGCAGTATTTT | CASIGTDTQYF | TRBJ2-3 | TRBV6-5 | NA | NA | 11
TGTGCCGGCAGTTACTCGATGATTGCGGGAGGGTACGAGCAGTACTTC | CAGSYSMIAGGYEQYF | TRBJ2-7 | TRBV6-6 | TRBD2 | NA | 16
TGTGCCAGCAGCACCCGCGGACTGTCGGGGGCCCTGAAATACAATGAGCAGTTCTTC | CASSTRGLSGALKYNEQFF | TRBJ2-1 | TRBV13 | NA | NA | 19
TGTGCCAGCAGTGTGGACATATACACTGAAGCTTTCTTT | CASSVDIYTEAFF | TRBJ1-1 | TRBV25-1 | NA | NA | 13
TGTGCCGGCAGCTCCCGAAAGAGTAAAGTCGAGACCCAGTACTTC | CAGSSRKSKVETQYF | TRBJ2-5 | TRBV11-2 | NA | NA | 15
TGTGCCAGCAGTGAACGATCCGTCCACAACACCGGGGAGCTGTTTTTT | CASSERSVHNTGELFF | TRBJ2-2 | TRBV2 | NA | NA | 16
TGTGCCAGCAGCTTGACAGGGCCAGGCGAGCAGTACTTC | CASSLTGPGEQYF | TRBJ2-7 | TRBV12-3/TRBV12-4 | TRBD1 | few | 13
TGTGCCAGCGGTTACTCGAGAACTAGCGGGCGCACAGATACGCAGTATTTT | CASGYSRTSGRTDTQYF | TRBJ2-3 | TRBV6-2/TRBV6-3 | TRBD2 | NA | 17
TGTGCCTGGAGTTTCCAGCGTGGGCACTACGAGCAGTACTTC | CAWSFQRGHYEQYF | TRBJ2-7 | TRBV30 | NA | few | 14